This T cell receptor (beta chain) was captured in a study of blood T cell repertoires in COVID-19. Germline trimming cut 0 bases from V and 1 base from J; bases unmatched to any gene: 6. The CDR3 runs 17 residues. In germline, CDR1 is SGHDT, CDR2 YYEEEE. As handled by the study authors: Amplified reference gene primers provided the basis for estimating nucleated cell counts. Method: immunoSEQ multiplex PCR; TCRdb's copy keeps in-frame clones and lacks some. The V and J calls and clone size are taken from that table; D and trimming were inferred from the DNA. This sample has tens of thousands of clones, with 89% found just once.

The chain is built from TRBV5-6 and TRBJ2-5; the match to TRBD2 covers 10 bases. The TCR was taken from a human donor in a cohort sampled during active COVID-19. Sequenced material: peripheral blood. The CDR3 here is CASSLVGTSASQETQYF. The CDR3 coding sequence is TGTGCCAGCAGCTTGGTTGGGACTAGCGCCTCCCAAGAGACCCAGTACTTC.